This passage covers 19 T cell receptor beta chains from one sample sequenced in a study of T-cell reconstitution after alpha-beta-depleted transplantation in children. Researchers prepared the TCRbeta library using unique molecular identifiers, the study reports. TCRdb re-called the PCR reads through MiXCR, storing one row per CDR3 protein. Of 150,000 to 200,000 distinct CDR3 sequences in the sample, about 14% were seen once. Specimen: PBMCs from the stem cell graft donor, collected from the stem cell graft. Source of these receptors: a human donor who donated a stem cell graft to a child with acute lymphoblastic leukemia.

This clonotype was detected many times. The chain joins TRBV27 to TRBJ2-3; TRBD2 agrees at 9 bases. The CDR3 is made up of 15 amino acids. The trim removed 5 bases at V and 6 bases at J, leaving 9 bases unmatched. Germline V gene lookup returns CDR1 MNHEY and CDR2 SMNVEV (reference sequence). The CDR3: CASSVAGGVADTQYF. CDR3 sequence (DNA): TGTGCCAGCAGTGTGGCGGGAGGGGTGGCGGATACGCAGTATTTT.

This clonotype was counted at least ten times. This chain links TRBV29-1 with TRBJ2-7; D is possibly TRBD1 (5 bases). Deletions cut 4 bases from V and 2 bases from J, with 9 bases between. The CDR3 length is 12 residues. Germline V gene sequence: CDR1 SQVTM, CDR2 ANQGSEA. CDR3: CSVAGMAYEQYF. CDR3 bases: TGCAGCGTTGCAGGGATGGCCTACGAGCAGTACTTC.

Many counts were recorded for this clonotype. The chain uses TRBV7-8 and TRBJ2-6, with TRBD1 matching 7 bases. This CDR3 is 19 amino acids long. Germline loops: CDR1 SGHVS, CDR2 FQNEAQ. The J segment lost 0 bases and the V segment lost 0 bases, leaving 8 bases of the junction unmatched. CDR3 loop: CASSLAARQGYSGANVLTF. CDR3 DNA sequence: TGTGCCAGCAGCTTAGCGGCCCGACAGGGATACTCTGGGGCCAACGTCCTGACTTTC.

This chain uses TRBV30 with TRBJ2-1; 8 bases align to TRBD2. V lost 5 bases to trimming and J lost 7 bases; unmatched junction nucleotides: 7. Germline V gene lookup returns CDR1 GTSNPN and CDR2 SVGIG (reference sequence). CDR3 length: 13 residues. CDR3 coding DNA: TGTGCCTGGTCCGGGACTAGAAGTAATGAGCAGTTCTTC. Residues: CAWSGTRSNEQFF.

This clonotype was seen repeatedly, ten times or more. The chain joins TRBV20-1 to TRBJ2-1; 8 bases align to TRBD2. The junction had 5 bases not matched to a gene; V was cut back by 0 bases and J by 1 base. CDR3 length: 16 residues. Germline-derived CDR1 and CDR2 are DFQATT and SNEGSKA (reference sequence). The CDR3: CSARDPLADSYNEQFF. As DNA, the CDR3 is TGCAGTGCTAGAGATCCACTAGCGGATTCCTACAATGAGCAGTTCTTC.

This clonotype was seen a single time. This may be a read error: a much more frequent sequence differs by one nucleotide. The rearrangement links TRBV12-3 or TRBV12-4 to TRBJ2-1, with TRBD2 identical over 10 bases. This CDR3 is built from 17 residues. The CDR3 reads CASGVSGRWTGYNERFF. CDR3 DNA: TGTGCCAGCGGGGTTAGCGGGAGGTGGACTGGGTACAATGAGCGGTTCTTC.

This sequence joins TRBV15 and TRBJ2-1; TRBD1 or TRBD2 may be the D gene (5 bases each). V was cut by 6 bases and J by 1 base, with 13 bases left in between. CDR1 and CDR2 from the germline V gene are LNHNV and YYDKDF (reference sequence). The CDR3 sequence is 15 residues long. CDR3 bases: TGTGCCACCAGGTGGGGCCGGGGATCCTACAATGAGCAGTTCTTC. It is translated as CATRWGRGSYNEQFF.

This clonotype appeared a single time. The chain couples TRBV30 to TRBJ1-1; D is uncertain. Germline CDR1 GTSNPN, CDR2 SVGIG (reference sequence). This CDR3 is 14 amino acids long. The V gene lost 0 bases and the J gene lost 0 bases, with 8 bases spanning the gap. DNA for the CDR3: TGTGCCTGGAGTGTCTTACAGATGAACACTGAAGCTTTCTTT. As protein: CAWSVLQMNTEAFF.

This clonotype was observed at least ten times. This chain joins TRBV5-1 and TRBJ2-1; D unresolved. The CDR3 extends over 12 amino acids. V lost 1 base and J lost 10, with 9 bases in between. The germline V gene encodes CDR1 SGHRS and CDR2 YFSETQ. Written as DNA, the CDR3 is TGCGCCAGCAGCTTGAGCTCAGTAGAGCAGTTCTTC. Translating it yields CASSLSSVEQFF.

This clonotype was counted at least ten times. V usage is TRBV12-3 or TRBV12-4 and J usage is TRBJ2-5; either TRBD1 or TRBD2 may supply D (6 bases each). The CDR3 sequence is 14 residues long. The V end was cut by 3 bases, the J end by 4 bases, with 12 bases between. CDR3 DNA sequence: TGTGCCAGCAGTTTGGATTCGGGGGCAGAGACCCAGTACTTC. It is translated as CASSLDSGAETQYF.

This clonotype came up many times. The chain uses TRBV12-3 or TRBV12-4 and TRBJ2-3; 9 bases are a match to TRBD2. The length of the CDR3 is 15 residues. The ends lost 5 bases at V and 5 bases at J; junction bases unmatched: 8. CDR3 sequence: CASSKIAGVGDTQYF. CDR3 nucleotide sequence: TGTGCCAGCAGTAAAATAGCGGGAGTGGGAGATACGCAGTATTTT.

The chain is built from TRBV18 and TRBJ1-1; D gene uncertain. This CDR3 comprises 15 residues. The V gene's germline CDR1 is KGHSH and CDR2 LQKENI. Trimming took 2 bases from V and 1 from J, leaving 11 bases between them. The CDR3 DNA sequence: TGTGCCAGCTCACCATCTTTGCTGACGAACACTGAAGCTTTCTTT. The encoded protein is CASSPSLLTNTEAFF.

In its sample, this clonotype was seen many times. The CDR3 loop is CASGQGNSPLHF. CDR3 DNA: TGTGCCTCCGGGCAGGGAAATTCACCCCTCCACTTT. This chain uses TRBV10-3 with TRBJ1-6; possibly TRBD1 for D (5 bases). V dropped 11 bases and J dropped 7 bases, with 12 bases sitting between them. Germline V lookup: CDR1 ENHRY, CDR2 SYGVKD. CDR3 size: 12 residues.

This clonotype was recorded many times. This sequence joins TRBV29-1 and TRBJ2-7, with a weak D call TRBD1 (6 bases). This CDR3 contains 13 residues. From germline, CDR1 is SQVTM and CDR2 ANQGSEA. Trimming shortened V by 0 bases and J by 4 bases, and 10 bases separated the two germline ends. CDR3 in DNA: TGCAGCGTTGAAGATGAGACAGGATACGAGCAGTACTTC. It codes for CSVEDETGYEQYF.

This clonotype was detected ten times or more. V gene TRBV5-1 combines with J gene TRBJ2-1; tentative D call: TRBD1 (6 bases). With 0 bases removed from V and 0 bases from J, the gap between germline ends came to 13 bases. Germline V gene sequence: CDR1 SGHRS, CDR2 YFSETQ. The CDR3 contains 17 residues. The CDR3 coding sequence is TGCGCCAGCAGCTTGGTCTTGATAGGGGGCTCCTACAATGAGCAGTTCTTC. Residues: CASSLVLIGGSYNEQFF.

This clonotype was counted a single time. The chain employs TRBV27 and TRBJ2-7; possible D gene TRBD2, 5 bases. Deletions cut 6 bases from V and 0 bases from J, with 9 bases between. This CDR3 has 13 amino acids. Germline V gives CDR1 MNHEY, CDR2 SMNVEV (reference sequence). The CDR3 protein is CASRDFLSYEQYF. CDR3 nucleotide sequence: TGTGCCAGCAGGGACTTCCTCTCCTACGAGCAGTACTTC.

This clonotype showed up many times. The chain carries TRBV7-2 and TRBJ2-5; D is undetermined. The CDR3 length is 15 residues. Trimming removed 5 bases at V and 0 bases at J, with 13 bases between. CDR1 SGHTA and CDR2 FQGNSA come from the germline V gene. The CDR3 region is CASSINTRYQETQYF. The DNA of the CDR3 is TGTGCCAGCAGCATAAACACTCGGTACCAAGAGACCCAGTACTTC.

This clonotype turned up a few times. CDR3 sequence: CASSPGGQGAASPLHF. The CDR3 nucleotides read TGCGCCAGCAGCCCCGGGGGACAGGGGGCAGCGTCACCCCTCCACTTT. V is TRBV5-1 and J is TRBJ1-6, with TRBD1 matching 12 bases. J lost 10 bases, V lost 4 bases, and 9 bases had no gene match. CDR1 and CDR2 from the germline V gene are SGHRS and YFSETQ. CDR3 length: 16 residues.

The sample holds many counts of this clonotype. The rearrangement uses TRBV10-3 and TRBJ1-1; tentatively, D is TRBD1 (5 bases). Trimming removed 6 bases from V and 1 base from J, with 12 bases in between. CDR3 length: 14 residues. Germline lookup yields CDR1 ENHRY and CDR2 SYGVKD. CDR3 in amino acids: CAIRGTTGNTEAFF. Written as DNA, the CDR3 is TGTGCCATCAGGGGCACAACAGGGAACACTGAAGCTTTCTTT.